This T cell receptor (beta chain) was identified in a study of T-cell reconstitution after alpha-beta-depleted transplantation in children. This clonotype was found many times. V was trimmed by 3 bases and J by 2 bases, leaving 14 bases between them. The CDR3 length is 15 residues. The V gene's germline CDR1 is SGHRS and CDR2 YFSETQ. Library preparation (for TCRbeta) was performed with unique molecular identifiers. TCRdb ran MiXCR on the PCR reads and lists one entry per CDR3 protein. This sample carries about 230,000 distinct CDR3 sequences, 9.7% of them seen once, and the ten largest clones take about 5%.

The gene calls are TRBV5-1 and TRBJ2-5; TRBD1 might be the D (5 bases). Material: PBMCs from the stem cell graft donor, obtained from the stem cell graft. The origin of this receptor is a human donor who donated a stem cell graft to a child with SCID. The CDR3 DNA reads TGCGCCAGCAGCTGGGATGGACACCTGCAAGAGACCCAGTACTTC. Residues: CASSWDGHLQETQYF.